These 18 T cell receptor beta chains share one sample of origin, sequenced in a study of neoadjuvant nivolumab and ipilimumab in lung cancer. Assay: immunoSEQ multiplex PCR; the TCRdb copy retains only in-frame clones and omits some. Seen here are 3,000 to 4,500 clones, about 80% observed once, and the top ten hold 1.2% to 1.5%. Sequencing used peripheral blood, obtained after neoadjuvant nivolumab, alone or with ipilimumab, at or shortly before surgery. These receptors were obtained from an adult with non-small cell lung cancer.

This clone has more than one count but fewer than ten. The chain employs TRBV30 and TRBJ1-2; D not certain. The V gene's germline CDR1 is GTSNPN and CDR2 SVGIG (reference sequence). CDR3 length: 11 residues. Trimming shortened V by 1 base and J by 4 bases, and 4 bases separated the two germline ends. The CDR3 loop reads CAWSGAYGYTF. The CDR3 DNA is TGTGCCTGGAGTGGTGCCTATGGCTACACCTTC.

As DNA, the CDR3 is TGTGCCAGCAGTCCTTATCCCGTTAGCGGGAGCGCGTCCGGGGAGCTGTTTTTT. Translation gives CASSPYPVSGSASGELFF. V and J are TRBV6-9 and TRBJ2-2; 9 nucleotides align to TRBD2. The V segment lost 5 bases and the J segment 6 bases; nucleotides outside the gene matches: 16. The CDR3 is made up of 18 amino acids. Germline V gene data show CDR1 as MNHGY and CDR2 as SVAAGI.

The rearrangement joins TRBV5-5 to TRBJ2-3, with D possibly being TRBD1 (5 bases). The V gene's germline CDR1 is SGHKS and CDR2 YYEKEE (reference sequence). This CDR3 is 15 amino acids long. Trimming cost V 0 bases and J 4 bases, with 12 bases left between them. CDR3 DNA sequence: TGTGCCAGCAGCTTGGTGGCAGGGCCAGCAGATACGCAGTATTTT. Its translation is CASSLVAGPADTQYF.

This chain connects TRBV5-1 to TRBJ1-2; unclear D gene. The V gene lost 4 bases and the J gene lost 4 bases, with 14 bases spanning the gap. Per germline, CDR1 SGHRS and CDR2 YFSETQ. The CDR3 consists of 14 residues. The CDR3 region has the DNA TGCGCCAGCAGCCTAAATACGGACGGCTATGGCTACACCTTC. It specifies CASSLNTDGYGYTF. The full variable domain, rest sourced from reference TRBV5-1 and TRBJ1-2, is KAGVTQTPRYLIKTRGQQVTLSCSPISGHRSVSWYQQTPGQGLQFLFEYFSETQRNKGNFPGRFSGRQFSNSRSEMNVSTLELGDSALYLCASSLNTDGYGYTFGSGTRLTVV.

The chain recombines TRBV27 with TRBJ2-5; TRBD2 matches 7 bases. CDR1 MNHEY and CDR2 SMNVEV come from the germline V gene (reference sequence). Unmatched junction bases numbered 11, after V lost 8 bases and J lost 5 bases. There are 14 residues in the CDR3. The CDR3 region has the DNA TGTGCCAGCGCAAAATCGGCGGGAGAGGAGACCCAGTACTTC. Protein sequence: CASAKSAGEETQYF.

The genes are TRBV7-7 and TRBJ2-5; 8 nucleotides match TRBD2. The CDR3 has 13 amino acids. Per germline, CDR1 SSHAT and CDR2 FNYEAQ (reference sequence). Trimming cost V 1 base and J 9 bases; bases outside gene matches: 4. This CDR3 is CASSLDSGGSQYF. As DNA, the CDR3 is TGTGCCAGCAGCTTAGATTCGGGAGGGTCCCAGTACTTC.

V gene TRBV11-1 combines with J gene TRBJ1-1, with a possible D match to TRBD1 (5 bases). The CDR3 consists of 14 residues. Germline assignment: CDR1 SGHAT and CDR2 FQDESV (reference sequence). Trimming cost V 0 bases and J 6 bases, with 11 bases left between them. The DNA of the CDR3 is TGTGCCAGCAGCTTAGCGGGGACGAGAGCTGAAGCTTTCTTT. The encoded protein is CASSLAGTRAEAFF.

The chain uses TRBV29-1 and TRBJ2-7, with D unclear. V was pared by 3 bases and J by 1 base, with 7 bases between. CDR1 is SQVTM, CDR2 ANQGSEA, per germline. The CDR3 contains 12 residues. CDR3 sequence: CSVEVGSYEQYF. The CDR3 region has the DNA TGCAGCGTTGAGGTCGGGTCCTACGAGCAGTACTTC.

The chain carries TRBV5-1 and TRBJ1-5; TRBD1 agrees at 9 bases. The germline V gene encodes CDR1 SGHRS and CDR2 YFSETQ. CDR3 size: 15 residues. With V trimmed by 3 bases and J by 4 bases, 5 bases remained unmatched. CDR3 in amino acids: CASSYWTGDNQPQHF. As DNA, the CDR3 is TGCGCCAGCAGCTACTGGACAGGGGATAATCAGCCCCAGCATTTT.

The V call is TRBV15, the J call TRBJ1-5; a possible D gene is TRBD1 (5 bases). Germline lookup yields CDR1 LNHNV and CDR2 YYDKDF (reference sequence). The V end was cut by 4 bases, the J end by 6 bases, with 13 bases between. The CDR3 consists of 14 residues. CDR3 nucleotides: TGTGCCACCAGCATTGACAGTGGCAGTCAGCCCCAGCATTTT. The encoded protein is CATSIDSGSQPQHF.

The CDR3 DNA is TGTGCCAGCAGCTTAGGGGACAGGGGATCGGCTGAAGCTTTCTTT. This gives the protein CASSLGDRGSAEAFF. The V gene is TRBV7-9, the J gene TRBJ1-1; 10 positions match TRBD1. The J segment lost 6 bases and the V segment lost 1 base, leaving 5 bases of the junction unmatched. The CDR3 length is 15 residues. Germline values: CDR1 SEHNR, CDR2 FQNEAQ (reference sequence).

The rearrangement joins TRBV7-3 to TRBJ2-1; D is possibly TRBD1 or TRBD2 (5 bases each). CDR1 is SGHTA, CDR2 FQGTGA, per germline. This CDR3 region has 15 residues. Trimming pared 5 bases from V and 8 bases from J, leaving 19 bases between. Here the CDR3 DNA reads TGTGCCAGCAGCCCCCTGGGGGACCCACGGTATGAGCAGTTCTTC. Residues: CASSPLGDPRYEQFF.

This clone appeared a few times. J is TRBJ1-1 and V is TRBV14; D uncertain. Deletions cut 4 bases from V and 5 bases from J, with 11 bases between. The CDR3 spans 13 residues. Looked up from germline, CDR1 is SGHDN and CDR2 is FVKESK. In DNA, the CDR3 is TGTGCCAGCAGCCTAATATCGGGAACTGAAGCTTTCTTT. Translated, it gives CASSLISGTEAFF.

The CDR3: CASRLRDTQYF. As DNA, the CDR3 is TGTGCCAGCAGGCTCCGAGATACGCAGTATTTT. The chain employs TRBV5-8 and TRBJ2-3; no reliable D call. CDR3 size: 11 residues. Trimming removed 5 bases at V and 5 bases at J, with 6 bases between. CDR1 is SGHTS and CDR2 is YDEGEE in the germline V gene.

Only a few counts were recorded for this clone. V usage is TRBV30 and J usage is TRBJ1-5, with 7 bases matching TRBD1. CDR3 length: 14 amino acids. CDR1 and CDR2 (germline): GTSNPN, SVGIG (reference sequence). The trim removed 0 bases at V and 8 bases at J, leaving 7 bases unmatched. For the CDR3, the DNA is TGTGCCTGGAGTGTACCGGGACAGAGGGAGCCCCAGCATTTT. It specifies CAWSVPGQREPQHF.

This clone was seen just once. The chain joins TRBV5-4 to TRBJ2-3; 9 nucleotides align to TRBD2. The germline V gene encodes CDR1 SGHNT and CDR2 YYREEE (reference sequence). With 4 bases clipped from V and 4 bases from J, the junction kept 16 bases outside the gene matches. There are 18 residues in the CDR3. The CDR3 spells CASSPRGVAGEESDTQYF. In DNA, the CDR3 is TGTGCCAGCAGCCCCCGGGGAGTAGCGGGAGAGGAGTCAGATACGCAGTATTTT.

The chain has TRBV7-8 and TRBJ2-2; TRBD2 matches 8 bases. The length of the CDR3 is 17 residues. The germline CDR1 and CDR2 sequences are SGHVS and FQNEAQ. Trimming removed 1 base from V and 1 base from J; junction bases left unmatched: 5. The CDR3 DNA follows: TGTGCCAGCAGCTTAGGAGCGGGAGCTTGGAACACCGGGGAGCTGTTTTTT. Residues: CASSLGAGAWNTGELFF.

V gene TRBV7-6 combines with J gene TRBJ2-5, with 7 bases fitting TRBD1. Germline trimming cut 3 bases from V and 1 base from J; bases unmatched to any gene: 8. Germline V lookup: CDR1 SGHVS, CDR2 FNYEAQ. The CDR3 loop spans 16 amino acids. The CDR3 DNA follows: TGTGCCAGCAGCTTTACAGGGGCCCGGGTCCAAGAGACCCAGTACTTC. This translates into CASSFTGARVQETQYF.